Sequencing of this T cell receptor beta chain was carried out in a study of shared clonotypes between healthy human individuals. This CDR3 has 15 amino acids. Germline V lookup: CDR1 SGHTA, CDR2 FQGTGA. Germline trimming cut 2 bases from V and 4 bases from J; bases unmatched to any gene: 5. The naive CD8 subset, CD45RO-negative cells positively selected for CCR7, excluded terminally differentiated effector memory CD45RA+ cells. Profiling relied on immunoSEQ multiplex PCR, and the TCRdb table lists in-frame clones only, not all of them. The sample consists of about 1.9 million clones, around 93% of them appearing once.

The rearrangement joins TRBV7-3 to TRBJ2-1; 7 positions match TRBD2. The sequence was collected from a man between 18 and 35 years old in good health. Some clones in this sample may be carry-over from other donors' samples. The sequenced material came from naive CD8+ T cells from PBMCs. CDR3 sequence reads: CASSLAGVGYNEQFF. The DNA of the CDR3 is TGTGCCAGCAGCTTAGCGGGAGTTGGTTACAATGAGCAGTTCTTC.